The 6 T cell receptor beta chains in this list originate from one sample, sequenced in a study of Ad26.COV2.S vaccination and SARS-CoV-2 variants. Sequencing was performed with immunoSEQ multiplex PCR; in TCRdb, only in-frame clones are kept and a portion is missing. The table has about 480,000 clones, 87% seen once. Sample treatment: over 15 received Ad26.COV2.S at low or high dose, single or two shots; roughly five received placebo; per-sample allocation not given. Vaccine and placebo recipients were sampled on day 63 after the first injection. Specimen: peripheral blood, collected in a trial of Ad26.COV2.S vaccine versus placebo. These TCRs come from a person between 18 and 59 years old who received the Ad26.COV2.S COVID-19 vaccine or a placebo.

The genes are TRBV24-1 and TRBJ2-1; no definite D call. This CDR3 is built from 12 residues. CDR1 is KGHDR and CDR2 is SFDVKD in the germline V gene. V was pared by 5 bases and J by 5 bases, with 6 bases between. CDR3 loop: CATSGMNNEQFF. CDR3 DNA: TGTGCCACCAGTGGCATGAACAATGAGCAGTTCTTC.

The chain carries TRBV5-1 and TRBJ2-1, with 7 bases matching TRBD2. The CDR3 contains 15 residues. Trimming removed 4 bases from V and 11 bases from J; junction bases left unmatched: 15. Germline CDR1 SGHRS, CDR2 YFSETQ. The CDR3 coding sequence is TGCGCCAGCAGCCTACGTCCCAACGGAAGCGGGAAGCAGTTCTTC. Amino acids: CASSLRPNGSGKQFF.

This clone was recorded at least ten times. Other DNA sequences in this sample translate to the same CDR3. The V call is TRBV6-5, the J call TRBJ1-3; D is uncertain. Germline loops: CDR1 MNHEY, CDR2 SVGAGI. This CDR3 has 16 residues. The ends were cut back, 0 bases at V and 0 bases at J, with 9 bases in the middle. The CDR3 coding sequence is TGTGCCAGCAGTTACTCAAGGGCCAGCTCTGGAAACACCATATATTTT. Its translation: CASSYSRASSGNTIYF.

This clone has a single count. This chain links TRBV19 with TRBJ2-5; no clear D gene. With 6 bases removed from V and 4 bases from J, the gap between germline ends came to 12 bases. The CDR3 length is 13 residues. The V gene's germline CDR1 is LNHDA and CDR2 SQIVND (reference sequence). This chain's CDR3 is CASRPKMRETQYF. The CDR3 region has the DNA TGTGCCAGTAGACCCAAGATGAGAGAGACCCAGTACTTC.

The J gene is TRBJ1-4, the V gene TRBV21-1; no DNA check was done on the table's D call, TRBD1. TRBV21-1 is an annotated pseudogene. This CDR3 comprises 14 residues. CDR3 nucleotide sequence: TGTGCCAGCAGCGCCCCAGGGGCTGATGAAAAACTGTTTTTT. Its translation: CASSAPGADEKLFF.

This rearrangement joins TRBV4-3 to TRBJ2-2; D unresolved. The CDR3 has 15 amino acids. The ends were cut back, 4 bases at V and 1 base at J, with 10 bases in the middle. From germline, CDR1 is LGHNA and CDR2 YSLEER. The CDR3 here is CASSRKIQNTGELFF. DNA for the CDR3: TGCGCCAGCAGCCGTAAGATCCAGAACACCGGGGAGCTGTTTTTT.